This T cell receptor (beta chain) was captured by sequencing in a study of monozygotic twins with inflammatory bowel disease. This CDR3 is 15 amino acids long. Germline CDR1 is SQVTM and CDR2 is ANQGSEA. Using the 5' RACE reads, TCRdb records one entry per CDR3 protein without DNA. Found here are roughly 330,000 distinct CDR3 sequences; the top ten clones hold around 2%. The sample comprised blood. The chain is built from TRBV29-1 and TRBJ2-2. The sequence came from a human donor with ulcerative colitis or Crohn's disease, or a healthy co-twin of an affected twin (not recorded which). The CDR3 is CSVESAASDTGELFF.